The source of this T cell receptor (beta chain) is a study of cytomegalovirus exposure and HLA in healthy donors. This clone has a handful of counts. PCR amplification relied on 60 Vbeta primers (plus 13 Jbeta primers). Generated by immunoSEQ multiplex PCR, the TCRdb table keeps only in-frame clones and is missing some. The sample shows around 220,000 clones, 75% to 80% of them seen only once. The germline V gene has CDR1 MNHNY and CDR2 SVGAGI (reference sequence). The CDR3 loop spans 14 amino acids. The V and J ends lost 5 bases and 4 bases respectively, with 14 bases between them. The rearrangement joins TRBV6-6 to TRBJ1-2; weak D call: TRBD1 (6 bases). The sequence was collected from a man aged 18 to 30 in good health and CMV-seronegative. Specimen: PBMCs. The CDR3 DNA follows: TGTGCCAGCAGTCCCGGGGGGGGCGGCTATGGCTACACCTTC. Protein product: CASSPGGGGYGYTF.